This T cell receptor (beta chain) was captured in a study of memory CD4+ T cells and cytomegalovirus serostatus. TCRdb's copy holds only in-frame clones and misses some; the assay was immunoSEQ multiplex PCR. The repertoire holds under 100,000 clones, 80% seen once, with around 0.84% in the top ten. Single viable CD3+CD4+CD8-CD45RO+ cells were sorted as the memory CD4+ T cells. Serostatus was set by detecting CMV pp150, pp28, p38, p52 IgG. Positive selection with CD4 microbeads enriched total CD4+ T cells. V lost 0 bases to trimming and J lost 0 bases, with 9 bases between them. The V gene's germline CDR1 is GTSNPN and CDR2 SVGIG (reference sequence). This CDR3 is 15 amino acids long. Study-wide findings and caveats: Suggested: most of the CMV-linked TCR signature lies in CD4+ memory cells. CD4+ memory repertoires contained about two fifths of the 164 reported CMV TCRbeta sequences.

This clone was found a few times. Its antigen remains unknown. This TCR derives from an adult in good health and CMV-seronegative. The rearrangement links TRBV30 to TRBJ1-3; no reliable D call. The sequencing input was memory CD4+ T cells from blood. The DNA for the CDR3 is TGTGCCTGGAGTGTAGGGCAGAGCTCTGGAAACACCATATATTTT. Translating gives CAWSVGQSSGNTIYF.